The clone carrying this T cell receptor beta chain has a handful of counts. Its antigen remains unknown. Generation of TCR beta libraries employed quantitative 5'-RACE incorporating molecular barcodes. TCRdb analysed the 5' RACE reads with MiXCR anew, one entry per CDR3 protein. The data show around 430,000 distinct CDR3 sequences, under 20% seen once. The germline gives CDR1 SGDLS, CDR2 YYNGEE. Between the trimmed V and J ends, which lost 4 bases and 4 bases, there was a span of 9 bases. CDR3 length: 12 residues. The data belong to a study of CD8 T cells in ankylosing spondylitis. Study-wide points: Ankylosing spondylitis blood seemed to carry a telltale TCR beta motif made of several highly homologous variants. Some motif variants had been reported before (in reactive arthritis synovial fluid and blood).

The TCR originated in a male donor with ankylosing spondylitis. The chain combines TRBV9 with TRBJ2-7; unclear D gene. The sequencing input was blood, either unsorted or a sorted T cell fraction (not recorded which). CDR3 region: CASSSRPYEQYF. The CDR3 DNA reads as TGTGCCAGCAGCTCCCGTCCGTACGAGCAGTACTTC.